Listed below are T cell receptor beta chains from one sample, sequenced in a study of blood T cell repertoires in COVID-19. Only in-frame clones appear in the TCRdb table, and some are missing; sequencing was by immunoSEQ multiplex PCR. The profile covers about 200,000 clones, with 75% to 90% appearing a single time and approximately 4.8% taken by the ten largest. Material for sequencing was PBMCs or T cells enriched from blood (not recorded which). The receptors were sampled from a woman aged 25 to 39 who had been exposed to COVID-19. Both conserved end residues are part of each CDR3. Not all rows give a size; the values are once, few, many and, for expanded clones, a class.

V	size	CDR3
TRBV30	NA	CAWSVKGASPLHF
TRBV30	NA	CAAAWTGGSPLHF
TRBV3-1/TRBV3-2	NA	CASSSRPGANVLTF
TRBV24-1	NA	CATSDHQSYNEQFF
TRBV28	NA	CASQRDTINTEAFF
TRBV3-1/TRBV3-2	few	CASSPGQGRSYNSPLHF
TRBV9	NA	CASSVGNMGRLSEKLFF
TRBV18	NA	CASSPGASTDTQYF
TRBV6-5	NA	CASSYSSGRGNEQYF
TRBV13	NA	CASSLAKKGHLNTEAFF
TRBV4-2	NA	CASRALQGSATNEKLFF
TRBV18	NA	CASSKGQATGAYQPQHF
TRBV27	NA	CASRQGNQPQHF
TRBV7-8	NA	CASSSRGQDYGYTF
TRBV9	NA	CASSVPGSGGTELPEQFF
TRBV2	NA	CASTPPGTAYYEQYF
TRBV19	NA	CASSIGQGFLYEQYF
TRBV7-2	NA	CASSLHAGTGDGYTF
TRBV21-1	few	CASSKGKTREDGNTEAFF
TRBV16	once	CASSQSPPTKGEQYF
TRBV18	NA	CASSPSGQGTSPLHF
TRBV12-3/TRBV12-4	NA	CASSKGQGGGYTF
TRBV5-8	NA	CASSHETGAETQYF
TRBV2	NA	CASAARPGVETQYF
TRBV19	NA	CATLGQGRYNQPQHF
TRBV5-1	once	CASSSGTDYEQYF